The clone carrying this T cell receptor (beta chain) was seen only a few times. This CDR3 spans 16 amino acids. Germline V gives CDR1 MNHEY, CDR2 SMNVEV (reference sequence). Trimming cost V 6 bases and J 5 bases; bases outside gene matches: 10. These data come from a study of cytomegalovirus exposure and HLA in healthy donors. A multiplex PCR was run with 60 Vbeta primers and 13 Jbeta primers. Per the original methods: An analysis performed later counted 72 million or so unique TCR beta chains (approximately 12 million of them shared). This table comes from immunoSEQ multiplex PCR, and its TCRdb copy is limited to in-frame clones, with some not included. The DNA gave D and trimming, while V, J and clone size come from that table. The table has 100,000 to 120,000 clones, about 70% seen once.

The specimen was PBMCs. The origin of this receptor is a man younger than 45 in good health and CMV-seronegative. The chain recombines TRBV27 with TRBJ2-7, with 13 positions matching TRBD2. The CDR3 nucleotides are TGTGCCAGCAGGCGCGGGACTAGCGGGACCTTCGACGAGCAGTACTTC. Protein product: CASRRGTSGTFDEQYF.